Listed below are T cell receptor beta chains from one sample, sequenced in a study of cytotoxic CD8 clonotypes in ibrutinib-treated CLL. The data were produced by immunoSEQ multiplex PCR, yet TCRdb's version contains in-frame clones alone and is incomplete. Counted here are about 140,000 clones, about 80% occurring once; the ten biggest clones make up approximately 30%. The sample consisted of PBMCs, taken after 12 months of ibrutinib treatment. The receptors come from a human donor with chronic lymphocytic leukemia. The CDR3 runs from the conserved cysteine through the conserved F or W. The order of the fields is V gene, clone size, D gene, J gene, CDR3 DNA, CDR3 protein. A D gene is named only where the DNA matches it firmly. Clone size is stated in some rows and not others, as once, few, many or a class when expanded.

>TRBV5-1|NA|TRBD1|TRBJ2-5
TGCGCCAGCAGCACTGGCCGAGGACAGGGGGAGACCCAGTACTTC
CASSTGRGQGETQYF
>TRBV4-1|NA|NA|TRBJ1-5
TGCGCCAGCAGCCACGGCCCCACGGGTCAGCCCCAGCATTTT
CASSHGPTGQPQHF
>TRBV19|NA|NA|TRBJ2-3
TGTGCCAGTAGTGCGCAGATCACAGATACGCAGTATTTT
CASSAQITDTQYF
>TRBV11-3|NA|NA|TRBJ1-3
TGTGCCAGCAGCTTAGTCGAAGACACTTCCTCTGGAAACACCATATATTTT
CASSLVEDTSSGNTIYF
>TRBV2|NA|TRBD1|TRBJ1-6
TGTGCCAGCACGTCCCAACAGGGGGCTTTTTCACCCCTCCACTTT
CASTSQQGAFSPLHF
>TRBV9|NA|NA|TRBJ1-1
TGTGCCAGCAGCGTTACAGCTACGCGGATGAACACTGAAGCTTTCTTT
CASSVTATRMNTEAFF
>TRBV7-2|NA|NA|TRBJ1-2
TGTGCCAGCAGCTTCGGGGGTGCCTATGGCTACACCTTC
CASSFGGAYGYTF
>TRBV19|NA|TRBD1|TRBJ2-7
TGTGCCAGTAGTCCCAGACAGGGCGGTAGGCTGAACGAGCAGTACTTC
CASSPRQGGRLNEQYF
>TRBV6-5|NA|NA|TRBJ2-5
TGTGCCAGCAGTTTCCAACAGGGCGGCCAAGAGACCCAGTACTTC
CASSFQQGGQETQYF
>TRBV7-2|NA|NA|TRBJ2-5
TGTGCCAGCAGCCCAAAGACCCTCTCGGGGCAAGAGACCCAGTACTTC
CASSPKTLSGQETQYF
>TRBV9|NA|TRBD2|TRBJ2-7
TGTGCCAGCAGCGTAGAGGGACTACCCTACGAGCAGTACTTC
CASSVEGLPYEQYF
>TRBV4-1|once|TRBD1|TRBJ2-5
TGCGCCAGCAGCCAACCGGGACAGGGGCCCGAGACCCAGTACTTC
CASSQPGQGPETQYF
>TRBV28|NA|NA|TRBJ1-5
TGTGCCAGCAGTTACTCAGGTCAGCCCCAGCATTTT
CASSYSGQPQHF
>TRBV28|few|NA|TRBJ1-2
TGTGCCAGCAGCACCGGACAACCTTTTTATGGCTACACCTTC
CASSTGQPFYGYTF
>TRBV11-2|NA|TRBD1|TRBJ2-1
TGTGCCAGCAGCAGGGGACAGAACAATGAGCAGTTCTTC
CASSRGQNNEQFF
>TRBV9|NA|TRBD2|TRBJ2-7
TGTGCCAGCAGCGTAGGACTACCGACTAGCGGCTCCTACGAGCAGTACTTC
CASSVGLPTSGSYEQYF
>TRBV25-1|NA|NA|TRBJ1-4
TGTGCCAGCAGTGGCCTTGCAGGGTGGGGTGAAAAACTGTTTTTT
CASSGLAGWGEKLFF
>TRBV11-3|NA|NA|TRBJ2-5
TGTGCCAGCAGCCCTCTTCTGGGACAAGAGACCCAGTACTTC
CASSPLLGQETQYF
>TRBV28|NA|TRBD2|TRBJ2-1
TGTGCCAGCAGTTTCCCCCTAGCGGGAGGGACCTATGAGCAGTTCTTC
CASSFPLAGGTYEQFF
>TRBV7-2|NA|NA|TRBJ2-7
TGTGCCAGCAGCTTAGGAGTAGGGACACTGCCCTACGAGCAGTACTTC
CASSLGVGTLPYEQYF
>TRBV2|NA|TRBD1|TRBJ1-5
TGTGCCAGCAGTGACCCAGGGGGAGGCAATCAGCCCCAGCATTTT
CASSDPGGGNQPQHF
>TRBV5-6|NA|NA|TRBJ1-2
TGTGCCAGCAGCAATAGGGGGGACTATGGCTACACCTTC
CASSNRGDYGYTF
>TRBV7-2|NA|NA|TRBJ1-1
TGTGCCAGCAGCTTAGCAGGAATTAACACTGAAGCTTTCTTT
CASSLAGINTEAFF
>TRBV7-9|NA|NA|TRBJ2-3
TGTGCCAGCAGCTTAGAGGGAACGGTCGGGGATACGCAGTATTTT
CASSLEGTVGDTQYF
>TRBV9|NA|TRBD1|TRBJ2-5
TGTGCCAGCAGCGTGACAGGGGGCCCAGAGACCCAGTACTTC
CASSVTGGPETQYF
>TRBV18|once|TRBD1|TRBJ1-1
TGTGCCAGCTCACCGGCAACAGGGGGGATGAACACTGAAGCTTTCTTT
CASSPATGGMNTEAFF
>TRBV6-5|NA|NA|TRBJ1-6
TGTGCCAGCAGCGATAGGGATTCACCCCTCCACTTT
CASSDRDSPLHF
>TRBV11-2|NA|TRBD1|TRBJ2-5
TGTGCCAGCAGCTTAAGCCAGGGGGCCGGTGAGACCCAGTACTTC
CASSLSQGAGETQYF
>TRBV11-2|NA|NA|TRBJ2-7
TGTGCCAGCAGCCCACTTCTTAACGAGCAGTACTTC
CASSPLLNEQYF
>TRBV7-9|NA|TRBD1|TRBJ2-1
TGTGCCAGCAGCTACCCCGGGACAGGGTTGAATGAGCAGTTCTTC
CASSYPGTGLNEQFF
>TRBV15|NA|NA|TRBJ1-1
TGTGCCACCAGCAGCCGCCGGACATACACAGCGAACACTGAAGCTTTCTTT
CATSSRRTYTANTEAFF